What follows is one T cell receptor (beta chain) and its context. This sample was included in a study of control samples from healthy donors and cancer patients. Generated by immunoSEQ multiplex PCR, the TCRdb table keeps only in-frame clones and is missing some. The sample lists 70,000 to 85,000 clones, about 79% occurring once. The germline V and J ends were trimmed by 5 bases and 7 bases, with 17 bases remaining between them. This CDR3 is built from 14 residues. Germline V CDR1 and CDR2: LNHDA, SQIVND (reference sequence). This chain uses TRBV19 with TRBJ1-2, with D possibly matching TRBD1 (6 bases). The origin of this receptor is a man in his fifties or sixties with head and neck cancer. Sample: PBMCs. The CDR3 nucleotides read TGTGCCAGTAGTCCCATGGACAGCTCTCGTGGCTACACCTTC. It codes for CASSPMDSSRGYTF.